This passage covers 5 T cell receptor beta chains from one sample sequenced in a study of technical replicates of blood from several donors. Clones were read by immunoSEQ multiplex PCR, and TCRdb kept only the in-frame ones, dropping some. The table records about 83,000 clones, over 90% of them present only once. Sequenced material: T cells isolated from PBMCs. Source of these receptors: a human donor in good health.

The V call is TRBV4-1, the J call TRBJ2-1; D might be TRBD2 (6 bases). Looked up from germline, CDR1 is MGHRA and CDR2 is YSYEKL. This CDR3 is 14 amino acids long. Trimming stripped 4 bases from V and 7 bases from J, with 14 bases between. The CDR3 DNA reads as TGCGCCAGCAGCCCCCCACCCGGAGGGAATGAGCAGTTCTTC. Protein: CASSPPPGGNEQFF.

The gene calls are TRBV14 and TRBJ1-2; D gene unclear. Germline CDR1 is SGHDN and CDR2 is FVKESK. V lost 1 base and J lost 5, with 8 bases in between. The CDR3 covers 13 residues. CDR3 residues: CASSQGKLYGYTF. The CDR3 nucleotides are TGTGCCAGCAGCCAAGGTAAGCTTTATGGCTACACCTTC.

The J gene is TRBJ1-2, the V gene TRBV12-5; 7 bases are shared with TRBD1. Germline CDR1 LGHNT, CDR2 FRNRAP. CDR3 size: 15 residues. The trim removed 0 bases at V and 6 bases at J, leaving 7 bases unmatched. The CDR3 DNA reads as TGTGCTAGTGGTTTGGTACTAGGGGGCCTGGATGGCTACACCTTC. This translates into CASGLVLGGLDGYTF.

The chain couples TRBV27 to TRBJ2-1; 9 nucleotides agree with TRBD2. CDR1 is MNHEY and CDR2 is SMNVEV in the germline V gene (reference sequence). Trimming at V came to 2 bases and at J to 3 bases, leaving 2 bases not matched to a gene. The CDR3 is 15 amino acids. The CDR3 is CASSLGGRGYNEQFF. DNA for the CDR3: TGTGCCAGCAGTTTAGGCGGGAGGGGCTACAATGAGCAGTTCTTC.

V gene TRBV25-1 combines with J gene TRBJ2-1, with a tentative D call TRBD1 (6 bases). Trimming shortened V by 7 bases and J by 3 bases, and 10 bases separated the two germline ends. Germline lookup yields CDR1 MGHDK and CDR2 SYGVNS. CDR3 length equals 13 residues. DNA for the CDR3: TGTGCCAGCACCGGGACACGCTACAATGAGCAGTTCTTC. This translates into CASTGTRYNEQFF.